The T cell receptor (beta chain) under discussion was sequenced for a study of identical twins. From the 5' RACE reads, TCRdb called clonotypes with MiXCR, one entry per CDR3 protein. Of over 500,000 distinct CDR3 sequences in the sample, approximately 22% are singletons; the top ten hold around 0.9%. This clonotype has at least ten counts. Its antigen is not identified. Notes on the study in general: Monozygotic twins shared more out-of-frame TCR alpha than recombination models predicted.

This sample also appeared in a second study, on T cells expressing NK-cell markers.

Source material: CD4+ T cells sorted from blood. The origin of this receptor is a woman under 30 in good health.

CDR3 sequence reads: CASSLARQPQHF. The CDR3 bases are TGTGCCAGCAGTTTAGCGCGTCAGCCCCAGCATTTT. This chain connects TRBV5-6 to TRBJ1-5; D is unresolved. The germline gives CDR1 SGHDT, CDR2 YYEEEE. The CDR3 loop spans 12 amino acids. The V and J ends lost 5 bases and 6 bases respectively, with 9 bases between them.